This is a list of T cell receptor beta chains from one sample in a study of blood T cell repertoires in COVID-19. The repertoire was sequenced with immunoSEQ multiplex PCR; TCRdb's copy has only in-frame clones and lacks some. The sample contains 490,000 or so clones, 75% to 90% of which appear only once. Sequences were obtained from PBMCs or T cells enriched from blood (not recorded which). The receptors come from a woman in her sixties who had recovered from COVID-19. Each CDR3 is given with its conserved first and last residue. A D gene is named only where the DNA matches it firmly. Not all rows give a size; the values are once, few, many and, for expanded clones, a class.

v_call: TRBV4-1
j_call: TRBJ1-5
clone_size: NA
d_call: NA
cdr3_aa: CASSQDGGLQHF
cdr3_nt: TGCGCCAGCAGCCAAGATGGGGGACTCCAGCATTTT

v_call: TRBV15
j_call: TRBJ2-1
clone_size: NA
d_call: NA
cdr3_aa: CATGRGNEQFF
cdr3_nt: TGTGCCACGGGTAGGGGGAATGAGCAGTTCTTC

v_call: TRBV18
j_call: TRBJ1-1
clone_size: NA
d_call: NA
cdr3_aa: CASSPQKRVTEAFF
cdr3_nt: TGTGCCAGCTCACCACAAAAAAGAGTAACTGAAGCTTTCTTT

v_call: TRBV25-1
j_call: TRBJ2-7
clone_size: NA
d_call: NA
cdr3_aa: CASGSGGRKQYF
cdr3_nt: TGTGCCAGCGGATCTGGGGGGAGGAAGCAGTACTTC

v_call: TRBV4-1
j_call: TRBJ1-6
clone_size: NA
d_call: NA
cdr3_aa: CASSPGTSNSPLHF
cdr3_nt: TGCGCCAGCAGCCCGGGGACATCTAATTCACCCCTCCACTTT

v_call: TRBV18
j_call: TRBJ2-3
clone_size: NA
d_call: TRBD2
cdr3_aa: CASSPPFGQKLAGMDTQYF
cdr3_nt: TGTGCCAGCTCACCACCGTTCGGGCAGAAGCTAGCGGGGATGGATACGCAGTATTTT

v_call: TRBV5-1
j_call: TRBJ2-5
clone_size: NA
d_call: TRBD2
cdr3_aa: CASSSRGALEETQYF
cdr3_nt: TGCGCCAGCAGCTCGCGGGGGGCCCTTGAAGAGACCCAGTACTTC

v_call: TRBV7-2
j_call: TRBJ2-2
clone_size: NA
d_call: TRBD2
cdr3_aa: CASSPPGLAGGLVTGELFF
cdr3_nt: TGTGCCAGCAGCCCCCCGGGACTAGCGGGGGGGCTTGTCACCGGGGAGCTGTTTTTT

v_call: TRBV7-9
j_call: TRBJ2-1
clone_size: NA
d_call: NA
cdr3_aa: CASSLVRVAYNEQFF
cdr3_nt: TGTGCCAGCAGCTTAGTACGGGTGGCTTACAATGAGCAGTTCTTC

v_call: TRBV4-1
j_call: TRBJ1-1
clone_size: NA
d_call: NA
cdr3_aa: CASSQRGIYEGLNTEAFF
cdr3_nt: TGCGCCAGCAGCCAACGGGGGATCTATGAGGGACTGAACACTGAAGCTTTCTTT

v_call: TRBV24-1
j_call: TRBJ2-3
clone_size: NA
d_call: TRBD2
cdr3_aa: CATSDLAGGYDTDTQYF
cdr3_nt: TGTGCCACCAGTGATTTAGCGGGGGGCTATGACACAGATACGCAGTATTTT

v_call: TRBV28
j_call: TRBJ1-2
clone_size: NA
d_call: NA
cdr3_aa: CASSLYAPLGAGGYTF
cdr3_nt: TGTGCCAGCAGTTTATATGCCCCTTTGGGGGCGGGTGGCTACACCTTC

v_call: TRBV9
j_call: TRBJ2-3
clone_size: NA
d_call: TRBD2
cdr3_aa: CASSPSGGGTDTQYF
cdr3_nt: TGTGCCAGCAGCCCTAGCGGGGGGGGCACAGATACGCAGTATTTT

v_call: TRBV13
j_call: TRBJ1-2
clone_size: NA
d_call: NA
cdr3_aa: CAIQGNYGYTF
cdr3_nt: TGTGCCATTCAGGGTAACTATGGCTACACCTTC

v_call: TRBV10-3
j_call: TRBJ2-1
clone_size: NA
d_call: TRBD1
cdr3_aa: CAISESGKGARQGTANEQFF
cdr3_nt: TGTGCCATCAGTGAGTCGGGGAAGGGGGCTCGACAGGGGACCGCCAATGAGCAGTTCTTC

v_call: TRBV11-3
j_call: TRBJ1-1
clone_size: NA
d_call: TRBD1
cdr3_aa: CASSLRQGSTEAFF
cdr3_nt: TGTGCCAGCAGCCTTCGACAGGGAAGCACTGAAGCTTTCTTT

v_call: TRBV20-1
j_call: TRBJ2-3
clone_size: NA
d_call: NA
cdr3_aa: CSASGWEPTDTQYF
cdr3_nt: TGCAGTGCTAGTGGGTGGGAGCCCACAGATACGCAGTATTTT

v_call: TRBV5-8
j_call: TRBJ2-2
clone_size: NA
d_call: TRBD2
cdr3_aa: CASSFGLALNTGELFF
cdr3_nt: TGTGCCAGCAGCTTCGGACTAGCCCTGAACACCGGGGAGCTGTTTTTT

v_call: TRBV30
j_call: TRBJ1-2
clone_size: once
d_call: NA
cdr3_aa: CAWFDLGQKANYGYTF
cdr3_nt: TGTGCCTGGTTTGACCTCGGACAGAAAGCTAACTATGGCTACACCTTC

v_call: TRBV5-5
j_call: TRBJ1-5
clone_size: NA
d_call: NA
cdr3_aa: CASSRAGSNTNQPQHF
cdr3_nt: TGTGCCAGCAGCCGTGCCGGGAGTAATACCAATCAGCCCCAGCATTTT

v_call: TRBV2
j_call: TRBJ1-1
clone_size: NA
d_call: TRBD1
cdr3_aa: CASSTGQGRTEAFF
cdr3_nt: TGTGCCAGCAGTACCGGACAGGGGAGGACTGAAGCTTTCTTT

v_call: TRBV4-1
j_call: TRBJ2-5
clone_size: few
d_call: TRBD2
cdr3_aa: CASSQEVGSGGAGTQYF
cdr3_nt: TGCGCCAGCAGCCAAGAAGTCGGTAGCGGGGGGGCAGGGACCCAGTACTTC

v_call: TRBV2
j_call: TRBJ2-6
clone_size: NA
d_call: TRBD2
cdr3_aa: CASSVGSGVSSGANVLTF
cdr3_nt: TGTGCCAGCAGTGTGGGTAGCGGGGTTAGCTCTGGGGCCAACGTCCTGACTTTC

v_call: TRBV27
j_call: TRBJ1-4
clone_size: NA
d_call: TRBD1
cdr3_aa: CASSPTGGFSEKLFF
cdr3_nt: TGTGCCAGCAGTCCTACAGGGGGATTTTCTGAAAAACTGTTTTTT

v_call: TRBV2
j_call: TRBJ1-2
clone_size: NA
d_call: NA
cdr3_aa: CASSLGLPYGYTF
cdr3_nt: TGTGCCAGCAGTCTGGGGCTCCCCTATGGCTACACCTTC

v_call: TRBV6-5
j_call: TRBJ1-2
clone_size: NA
d_call: NA
cdr3_aa: CASSPGEGYTF
cdr3_nt: TGTGCCAGCAGCCCGGGGGAGGGCTACACCTTC

v_call: TRBV5-6
j_call: TRBJ1-3
clone_size: NA
d_call: NA
cdr3_aa: CASSFWGSSGNTIYF
cdr3_nt: TGTGCCAGCAGCTTTTGGGGCAGCTCTGGAAACACCATATATTTT

v_call: TRBV6-7
j_call: TRBJ2-7
clone_size: NA
d_call: NA
cdr3_aa: CASSGSSGKYF
cdr3_nt: TGTGCCAGCAGTGGCTCTTCGGGGAAGTACTTC

v_call: TRBV24-1
j_call: TRBJ1-5
clone_size: NA
d_call: TRBD1
cdr3_aa: CATSDPTGVQPQHF
cdr3_nt: TGTGCCACCAGTGACCCCACAGGGGTCCAGCCCCAGCATTTT

v_call: TRBV21-1
j_call: TRBJ2-7
clone_size: NA
d_call: NA
cdr3_aa: CASSKVMGQGNYEQYF
cdr3_nt: TGTGCCAGCAGCAAAGTCATGGGGCAGGGGAACTACGAGCAGTACTTC

v_call: TRBV2
j_call: TRBJ2-4
clone_size: NA
d_call: NA
cdr3_aa: CASHSIAKNIQYF
cdr3_nt: TGTGCCAGCCACAGCATAGCCAAAAACATTCAGTACTTC

v_call: TRBV19
j_call: TRBJ1-1
clone_size: NA
d_call: NA
cdr3_aa: CASSAQGDTEAFF
cdr3_nt: TGTGCCAGTAGTGCCCAAGGGGACACTGAAGCTTTCTTT

v_call: TRBV19
j_call: TRBJ2-3
clone_size: NA
d_call: TRBD2
cdr3_aa: CASSIEASGGASDTQYF
cdr3_nt: TGTGCCAGTAGTATTGAGGCTAGCGGGGGGGCCTCAGATACGCAGTATTTT